The 32 T cell receptor beta chains below all came from one sample that was sequenced in a study of blood T cell repertoires in COVID-19. The method was immunoSEQ multiplex PCR; TCRdb's version includes in-frame clones alone and lacks a portion of them. The sample includes more than 200,000 clones, about 80% of them seen just once. Sequenced input: peripheral blood. The receptors were gathered from a man at least 80 years old with acute or convalescent COVID-19.

The chain recombines TRBV4-1 with TRBJ2-7, with 7 bases that match TRBD1. The length of the CDR3 is 15 residues. V was clipped by 0 bases and J by 4 bases; unmatched bases: 6. The germline gives CDR1 MGHRA, CDR2 YSYEKL. CDR3 nucleotides: TGCGCCAGCAGCCAAGAGCCCTGGGACAGATACGAGCAGTACTTC. Its translation is CASSQEPWDRYEQYF.

This chain connects TRBV19 to TRBJ1-2; the D is unclear. The CDR3 length is 13 residues. The V gene's germline CDR1 is LNHDA and CDR2 SQIVND (reference sequence). Trimming cost V 5 bases and J 4 bases, with 11 bases left between them. CDR3 loop: CASSFVSLYGYTF. The CDR3 DNA reads TGTGCCAGTAGTTTCGTGAGTCTCTATGGCTACACCTTC.

Notes on this clone: A read error may produce the germline difference seen at one junction end. The chain carries TRBV27 and TRBJ1-1, with D possibly TRBD1 on 5 matching bases. The CDR3 runs to 12 residues. Germline CDR1 reads MNHEY; CDR2 reads SMNVEV (reference sequence). The CDR3 protein is CASSRGQGLQLF. In DNA, the CDR3 is TGTGCCAGCAGCCGCGGCCAGGGCCTACAGCTCTTT.

This clone appeared a few times. The V and J genes are TRBV2 and TRBJ1-1, with a tentative D call TRBD1 (6 bases). The CDR3 runs 15 residues. With 1 base removed from V and 7 bases from J, the gap between germline ends came to 16 bases. Germline CDR1 SNHLY, CDR2 FYNNEI. The CDR3 nucleotides are TGTGCCAGCAGTGAAGAAGGCCACAGACAGGTTGAAGCTTTCTTT. Protein sequence: CASSEEGHRQVEAFF.

The rearrangement links TRBV9 to TRBJ2-1, with 10 nucleotides matching TRBD2. Germline CDR1 is SGDLS and CDR2 is YYNGEE. V was clipped by 0 bases and J by 5 bases; unmatched bases: 5. The CDR3 length is 16 residues. CDR3 nucleotides: TGTGCCAGCAGCGTAGCCCCTAGCGGGGGAAACAATGAGCAGTTCTTC. Translating gives CASSVAPSGGNNEQFF. The full variable domain, in which reference TRBV9 and TRBJ2-1 provide the parts outside the CDR3, is DSGVTQTPKHLITATGQRVTLRCSPRSGDLSVYWYQQSLDQGLQFLIQYYNGEERAKGNILERFSAQQFPDLHSELNLSSLELGDSALYFCASSVAPSGGNNEQFFGPGTRLTVL.

The V call is TRBV28, the J call TRBJ1-5; D possibly corresponds to TRBD1 (5 bases). The CDR3 loop spans 15 amino acids. The germline V and J ends were trimmed by 7 bases and 0 bases, with 13 bases remaining between them. Per germline, CDR1 MDHEN and CDR2 SYDVKM. CDR3 nucleotides: TGTGCCAGCATCCTAGGGGCGGCTAGCAATCAGCCCCAGCATTTT. This translates into CASILGAASNQPQHF.

The chain is built from TRBV10-3 and TRBJ1-2; D gene uncertain. V was shortened by 3 bases and J by 7 bases, with 12 bases between the two germline ends. Germline CDR1 reads ENHRY; CDR2 reads SYGVKD. CDR3 length: 13 residues. Here the CDR3 DNA reads TGTGCCATCAGTGAATCCGGGCGGGGTGGCTACACCTTC. This gives the protein CAISESGRGGYTF.

The chain recombines TRBV7-2 with TRBJ1-6; no firm D call. Germline CDR1 reads SGHTA; CDR2 reads FQGNSA. V gave up 6 bases and J gave up 4 bases, with 10 bases separating them. The CDR3 extends over 14 amino acids. The CDR3 sequence: CASRPSGYNSPLHF. The CDR3, as DNA: TGTGCCAGCAGGCCGAGTGGTTATAATTCACCCCTCCACTTT.

Comments on this clone: Other DNA sequences in this specimen translate into the identical CDR3. The V call is TRBV6-6, the J call TRBJ2-7, with D maybe TRBD1 (6 bases). Germline CDR1 and CDR2: MNHNY and SVGAGI (reference sequence). This CDR3 region has 14 residues. V was clipped by 0 bases and J by 3 bases, with 9 bases between them. The CDR3 sequence is CASSYSDRSYEQYF. The DNA of the CDR3 is TGTGCCAGCAGTTACTCGGACAGAAGCTACGAGCAGTACTTC.

The V call is TRBV27, the J call TRBJ1-2, with D perhaps matching TRBD1 (5 bases). From germline, CDR1 is MNHEY and CDR2 SMNVEV (reference sequence). The germline V and J ends were trimmed by 3 bases and 3 bases, with 11 bases remaining between them. The CDR3 covers 14 residues. The CDR3: CASSFRQGDYGYTF. The CDR3 coding sequence is TGTGCCAGCAGTTTCCGACAAGGGGACTATGGCTACACCTTC.

This clone was observed once. The J gene is TRBJ2-3, the V gene TRBV5-4; TRBD1 matches 7 bases. Trimming at V came to 1 base and at J to 0 bases, leaving 2 bases not matched to a gene. The CDR3 contains 15 residues. Germline V gene lookup returns CDR1 SGHNT and CDR2 YYREEE (reference sequence). CDR3 sequence: CASSLKQGSTDTQYF. The DNA of the CDR3 is TGTGCCAGCAGCTTGAAACAGGGGAGCACAGATACGCAGTATTTT.

The rearrangement joins TRBV2 to TRBJ1-5; D gene unclear. Trimming took off 7 bases at V and 2 bases at J, with 9 bases between the two ends. There are 13 residues in the CDR3. Germline CDR1 SNHLY, CDR2 FYNNEI. DNA of the CDR3: TGTGCCAGCACCCGAACGGGCAATCAGCCCCAGCATTTT. Translated, it gives CASTRTGNQPQHF.

The V and J genes are TRBV6-2 or TRBV6-3 and TRBJ2-2; possible D gene TRBD1, 5 bases. Trimming removed 4 bases at V and 6 bases at J, with 18 bases between. The CDR3 spans 16 residues. From germline, CDR1 is MNHEY and CDR2 SVGEGT. CDR3 residues: CASSSHFQGRAGELFF. The CDR3 region has the DNA TGTGCCAGCAGTTCCCACTTCCAGGGTCGGGCCGGGGAGCTGTTTTTT.

The J gene is TRBJ1-6, the V gene TRBV7-9, with 12 bases lining up with TRBD1. There are 15 residues in the CDR3. The junction had 3 bases not matched to a gene; V was cut back by 3 bases and J by 9 bases. CDR1 SEHNR and CDR2 FQNEAQ come from the germline V gene (reference sequence). CDR3 nucleotide sequence: TGTGCCAGCAGCTTGGGGGACAGGGGGCCTTCACCCCTCCACTTT. It is translated as CASSLGDRGPSPLHF.

The rearrangement links TRBV11-3 to TRBJ2-3, with a tentative D call TRBD2 (7 bases). Deletions cut 3 bases from V and 5 bases from J, with 12 bases between. Germline CDR1 and CDR2: SGHNT and YENEEA. The CDR3 totals 14 residues. The CDR3, as DNA: TGTGCCAGCAGCTTTGGCGGGGGCCGAGATACGCAGTATTTT. As protein: CASSFGGGRDTQYF.

This chain uses TRBV19 with TRBJ1-2; D might be TRBD1 (6 bases). Trimming took 5 bases from V and 4 from J, leaving 17 bases between them. The CDR3 length is 15 residues. Germline CDR1 reads LNHDA; CDR2 reads SQIVND (reference sequence). This chain's CDR3 is CASSPSGTPIYGYTF. The CDR3 DNA follows: TGTGCCAGTAGTCCTTCCGGGACACCAATCTATGGCTACACCTTC.

The chain is built from TRBV6-5 and TRBJ1-2, with unresolved D. There are 12 residues in the CDR3. Germline lookup yields CDR1 MNHEY and CDR2 SVGAGI. The ends were cut back, 5 bases at V and 4 bases at J, with 8 bases in the middle. CDR3 DNA: TGTGCCAGCAGTCCTCACAGCTATGGCTACACCTTC. Amino acid sequence: CASSPHSYGYTF.

The chain employs TRBV7-2 and TRBJ1-4; a possible D gene is TRBD1 (5 bases). CDR3 length: 15 residues. Germline V gives CDR1 SGHTA, CDR2 FQGNSA. The V gene lost 4 bases and the J gene lost 6 bases, with 15 bases spanning the gap. CDR3 nucleotides: TGTGCCAGCAGCTCCACCGGGGGATCATATGAAAAACTGTTTTTT. Encoded protein: CASSSTGGSYEKLFF.

This chain links TRBV6-5 with TRBJ1-6; no clear D. The CDR3 covers 15 residues. Germline CDR1 is MNHEY and CDR2 is SVGAGI. Trimming took 4 bases from V and 14 from J, leaving 21 bases between them. As DNA, the CDR3 is TGTGCCAGCAGTTTGGCCCCGACGGGGAAACGGACCCTCCACTTT. Protein: CASSLAPTGKRTLHF.

The chain joins TRBV19 to TRBJ1-1, with D perhaps TRBD1 (6 bases). Germline V CDR1 and CDR2: LNHDA, SQIVND (reference sequence). The CDR3 loop spans 15 amino acids. V was cut by 3 bases and J by 4 bases, with 15 bases left in between. The CDR3 protein is CASSIPQQGGTEAFF. CDR3 in DNA: TGTGCCAGTAGTATTCCCCAACAGGGCGGCACTGAAGCTTTCTTT.

CDR3 amino acids: CASNQQGAGGNTIYF. DNA for the CDR3: TGTGCCAGCAACCAACAGGGGGCCGGTGGAAACACCATATATTTT. V gene TRBV2 combines with J gene TRBJ1-3; 9 nucleotides align to TRBD1. CDR3 size: 15 residues. Looked up from germline, CDR1 is SNHLY and CDR2 is FYNNEI. After removal of 7 bases from V and 3 bases from J, the junction contained 7 bases not matched to a gene.

V usage is TRBV2 and J usage is TRBJ2-1, with 13 bases lining up with TRBD2. The CDR3 is 15 amino acids. The ends lost 7 bases at V and 6 bases at J; junction bases unmatched: 6. Germline values: CDR1 SNHLY, CDR2 FYNNEI. The DNA for the CDR3 is TGTGCCAGCACCGGACTAGCGGGAGTGATCAATGAGCAGTTCTTC. It translates to CASTGLAGVINEQFF.

The CDR3 sequence: CASAFQGRETQYF. CDR3 DNA sequence: TGTGCCAGCGCCTTCCAGGGGAGAGAGACCCAGTACTTC. The V call is TRBV6-6, the J call TRBJ2-5; tentative D call: TRBD1 (6 bases). Germline loops: CDR1 MNHNY, CDR2 SVGAGI (reference sequence). The CDR3 runs 13 residues. V dropped 8 bases and J dropped 4 bases, with 14 bases sitting between them.

The chain carries TRBV5-1 and TRBJ2-3, with 7 nucleotides matching TRBD2. Germline CDR1 and CDR2: SGHRS and YFSETQ. The CDR3 extends over 15 amino acids. V lost 1 base and J lost 1; bases outside the gene matches: 3. CDR3 loop: CASSLRGGGTDTQYF. The CDR3 DNA reads TGCGCCAGCAGCTTGAGGGGAGGGGGCACAGATACGCAGTATTTT.

The chain couples TRBV30 to TRBJ1-2, with 11 bases that match TRBD1. The CDR3 totals 13 residues. Germline V CDR1 and CDR2: GTSNPN, SVGIG (reference sequence). The ends lost 3 bases at V and 8 bases at J; junction bases unmatched: 5. The CDR3 coding sequence is TGTGCCTGGAGGGACAGGGGGCGTCTGGGCTACACCTTC. Its translation: CAWRDRGRLGYTF.

The chain couples TRBV5-4 to TRBJ2-5, with D possibly matching TRBD1 (5 bases). Germline loops: CDR1 SGHNT, CDR2 YYREEE (reference sequence). Trimming took off 0 bases at V and 2 bases at J, with 11 bases between the two ends. The length of the CDR3 is 15 residues. The CDR3 DNA sequence: TGTGCCAGCAGCTTGGATCAGGGCCGGCAAGAGACCCAGTACTTC. Residues: CASSLDQGRQETQYF.

This clone was seen just once. The chain links TRBV5-6 to TRBJ2-2; 11 bases align to TRBD1. V lost 0 bases and J lost 7; bases outside the gene matches: 5. The CDR3 consists of 16 residues. CDR1 is SGHDT, CDR2 YYEEEE, per germline. The CDR3 nucleotides are TGTGCCAGCAGCTTGGTAGGACAGGGGGCCGGCGGGGAGCTGTTTTTT. Amino acid sequence: CASSLVGQGAGGELFF. The complete variable domain, with remaining parts taken from reference TRBV5-6 and TRBJ2-2, reads DAGVTQSPTHLIKTRGQQVTLRCSPKSGHDTVSWYQQALGQGPQFIFQYYEEEERQRGNFPDRFSGHQFPNYSSELNVNALLLGDSALYLCASSLVGQGAGGELFFGEGSRLTVL.

V gene TRBV28 combines with J gene TRBJ1-2; D is unclear. Germline V gene sequence: CDR1 MDHEN, CDR2 SYDVKM. V shed 4 bases and J shed 7 bases, with 7 bases lying between them. The CDR3 runs 11 residues. The CDR3 reads CASSSEVGYTF. CDR3 DNA: TGTGCCAGCAGTTCTGAGGTTGGCTACACCTTC.

The chain recombines TRBV19 with TRBJ2-3, with 8 bases lining up with TRBD1. From germline, CDR1 is LNHDA and CDR2 SQIVND (reference sequence). This CDR3 has 15 amino acids. V was clipped by 2 bases and J by 1 base; unmatched bases: 2. The CDR3 bases are TGTGCCAGTAGTATACAGGGGGCCGGCACAGATACGCAGTATTTT. The encoded protein is CASSIQGAGTDTQYF.

The gene calls are TRBV6-5 and TRBJ1-2; D not certain. CDR1 and CDR2 from the germline V gene are MNHEY and SVGAGI. V was pared by 0 bases and J by 2 bases, with 4 bases between. CDR3 length equals 13 residues. In DNA, the CDR3 is TGTGCCAGCAGTTACTCGAGGAACTATGGCTACACCTTC. It encodes CASSYSRNYGYTF.

The V and J genes are TRBV5-1 and TRBJ1-6, with 7 positions matching TRBD1. CDR3 length equals 17 residues. V dropped 3 bases and J dropped 4; count of bases not matched to a gene: 10. Germline loops: CDR1 SGHRS, CDR2 YFSETQ. This CDR3 reads CASSYFTGALYNSPLHF. The CDR3 DNA reads as TGCGCCAGCAGCTATTTCACAGGGGCTCTTTATAATTCACCCCTCCACTTT. The full variable domain, rest sourced from reference TRBV5-1 and TRBJ1-6, is KAGVTQTPRYLIKTRGQQVTLSCSPISGHRSVSWYQQTPGQGLQFLFEYFSETQRNKGNFPGRFSGRQFSNSRSEMNVSTLELGDSALYLCASSYFTGALYNSPLHFGNGTRLTVT.

V is TRBV27 and J is TRBJ1-5, with D possibly being TRBD1 (6 bases). Germline V gene sequence: CDR1 MNHEY, CDR2 SMNVEV (reference sequence). Trimming shortened V by 5 bases and J by 5 bases, and 13 bases separated the two germline ends. There are 14 residues in the CDR3. The CDR3 nucleotides read TGTGCCAGCAGTCACAGGGCCAGGGATCAGCCCCAGCATTTT. Translating gives CASSHRARDQPQHF.